A single sample gave rise to the 29 T cell receptor beta chains below, sequenced in a study of blood T cell repertoires in COVID-19. Assay used: immunoSEQ multiplex PCR; TCRdb lists only in-frame clones, some missing. The repertoire has about 400,000 clones, roughly 89% of them found once; the top ten carry 1.7%. Source material: PBMCs or T cells enriched from blood (not recorded which). These receptors all stem from a woman in her 30s who had recovered from COVID-19.

The V gene is TRBV2, the J gene TRBJ2-2; no reliable D call. The CDR3 totals 14 residues. The V and J ends lost 2 bases and 5 bases respectively, with 9 bases between them. CDR1 and CDR2 from the germline V gene are SNHLY and FYNNEI. CDR3 nucleotides: TGTGCCAGCAGTGAACTCACATCTACCGGGGAGCTGTTTTTT. Translation gives CASSELTSTGELFF.

This clone has only one observation. The gene calls are TRBV7-8 and TRBJ1-6; the D is unclear. The CDR3 is 18 residues long. Trimming pared 0 bases from V and 0 bases from J, leaving 12 bases between. Germline assignment: CDR1 SGHVS and CDR2 FQNEAQ. The CDR3 is CASSLAPPGSSYNSPLHF. The DNA for the CDR3 is TGTGCCAGCAGCTTAGCGCCCCCCGGGAGCTCCTATAATTCACCCCTCCACTTT.

V gene TRBV27 combines with J gene TRBJ2-1, with TRBD1 as a possible D gene (6 bases). With 7 bases removed from V and 0 bases from J, the gap between germline ends came to 13 bases. CDR1 MNHEY and CDR2 SMNVEV come from the germline V gene (reference sequence). The CDR3 totals 15 residues. DNA for the CDR3: TGTGCCAGCACCGAACTAGGGGGCTCCTACAATGAGCAGTTCTTC. It encodes CASTELGGSYNEQFF.

The chain combines TRBV9 with TRBJ2-7, with TRBD1 identical over 10 bases. V was clipped by 2 bases and J by 3 bases; unmatched bases: 17. CDR3 length equals 19 residues. Germline CDR1 reads SGDLS; CDR2 reads YYNGEE. The DNA for the CDR3 is TGTGCCAGCAGCGTGGGGGCCGGGACAGGGGTACTTACGGGCTACGAGCAGTACTTC. Its translation is CASSVGAGTGVLTGYEQYF.

This clone was found once. This chain links TRBV19 with TRBJ1-5, with a tentative D call TRBD1 (5 bases). Trimming took 0 bases from V and 4 from J, leaving 16 bases between them. Germline CDR1 is LNHDA and CDR2 is SQIVND (reference sequence). The CDR3 covers 17 residues. The CDR3 here is CASSIDGITRANQPQHF. The CDR3 DNA is TGTGCCAGTAGTATAGATGGGATAACCAGGGCGAATCAGCCCCAGCATTTT.

The gene calls are TRBV10-1 and TRBJ1-5; TRBD1 matches 8 bases. Germline V gives CDR1 WNHNN, CDR2 SYGVQD (reference sequence). V shed 4 bases and J 3 bases; nucleotides not matched to a gene: 8. The CDR3 has 16 residues. This CDR3 reads CASSVVDRGYNQPQHF. As DNA, the CDR3 is TGCGCCAGCAGTGTTGTCGACAGGGGCTACAATCAGCCCCAGCATTTT.

This sequence joins TRBV5-4 and TRBJ2-2, with D maybe TRBD2 (6 bases). V was pared by 4 bases and J by 8 bases, with 15 bases between. This CDR3 has 14 residues. Germline V CDR1 and CDR2: SGHNT, YYREEE (reference sequence). Written as DNA, the CDR3 is TGTGCCAGCAGCCCGGGACTCGCTAGAGGGGAGCTGTTTTTT. Amino acids: CASSPGLARGELFF.

The chain carries TRBV5-5 and TRBJ2-3, with 7 nucleotides matching TRBD2. The germline V gene encodes CDR1 SGHKS and CDR2 YYEKEE (reference sequence). The J segment lost 3 bases and the V segment lost 1 base, leaving 5 bases of the junction unmatched. This CDR3 region has 15 residues. CDR3 nucleotides: TGTGCCAGCAGCTTGCGCATGGGGGGGACAGATACGCAGTATTTT. As protein: CASSLRMGGTDTQYF.

The rearrangement joins TRBV3-1 (or the pseudogene TRBV3-2) to TRBJ1-6, with 9 bases that match TRBD1. The CDR3 sequence is 18 residues long. Germline V lookup: CDR1 LGHDT, CDR2 YNNKEL (reference sequence). The V segment lost 1 base and the J segment 9 bases; nucleotides outside the gene matches: 13. The DNA of the CDR3 is TGTGCCAGCAGCCAAGTGTTTGGTGGACAGGGGATTAGTTCACCCCTCCACTTT. Translated, it gives CASSQVFGGQGISSPLHF.

The V and J genes are TRBV28 and TRBJ2-7; TRBD1 matches at 10 bases. The V segment lost 4 bases and the J segment 3 bases; nucleotides outside the gene matches: 15. The germline CDR1 and CDR2 sequences are MDHEN and SYDVKM. This CDR3 spans 18 amino acids. The CDR3 coding sequence is TGTGCCAGCAGTTCTTTTGGGACAGGGGCCGCACCAGGCTACGAGCAGTACTTC. This codes for CASSSFGTGAAPGYEQYF.

This clone was seen once. CDR3 coding DNA: TGTGCCAGCAGAACGATAAGGGGTCTCAATCAGCCCCAGCATTTT. As protein: CASRTIRGLNQPQHF. The J gene is TRBJ1-5, the V gene TRBV28; weak D call: TRBD1 (5 bases). V was cut by 6 bases and J by 3 bases, with 15 bases left in between. Per germline, CDR1 MDHEN and CDR2 SYDVKM. The CDR3 has 15 residues. Filled out from reference TRBV28 and TRBJ1-5, the complete variable domain reads DVKVTQSSRYLVKRTGEKVFLECVQDMDHENMFWYRQDPGLGLRLIYFSYDVKMKEKGDIPEGYSVSREKKERFSLILESASTNQTSMYLCASRTIRGLNQPQHFGDGTRLSIL.

The chain links TRBV24-1 to TRBJ2-1; unclear D gene. V was trimmed by 2 bases and J by 10 bases, leaving 11 bases between them. CDR1 and CDR2 from the germline V gene are KGHDR and SFDVKD. The CDR3 has 13 amino acids. This chain's CDR3 is CATSDYRSAEQFF. Here the CDR3 DNA reads TGTGCCACCAGTGATTACCGCAGCGCCGAGCAGTTCTTC.

The chain employs TRBV13 and TRBJ2-1, with 8 bases aligning to TRBD2. CDR3 length: 18 residues. V dropped 2 bases and J dropped 0; count of bases not matched to a gene: 9. Looked up from germline, CDR1 is PRHDT and CDR2 is FYEKMQ (reference sequence). CDR3 protein: CASSLSGGKSSSYNEQFF. CDR3 DNA sequence: TGTGCCAGCAGCTTAAGCGGGGGAAAATCAAGCTCCTACAATGAGCAGTTCTTC.

The chain couples TRBV11-2 to TRBJ1-6; 8 bases are a match to TRBD1. V lost 1 base and J lost 5; bases outside the gene matches: 1. Germline values: CDR1 SGHAT, CDR2 FQNNGV. CDR3 length equals 15 residues. As DNA, the CDR3 is TGTGCCAGCAGCTTAGGGGACAGGCATAATTCACCCCTCCACTTT. Translation gives CASSLGDRHNSPLHF.

The chain couples TRBV19 to TRBJ2-7; D may be TRBD2 (5 bases). This CDR3 contains 12 residues. Germline V lookup: CDR1 LNHDA, CDR2 SQIVND (reference sequence). The V gene lost 5 bases and the J gene lost 3 bases, with 8 bases spanning the gap. CDR3 DNA sequence: TGTGCCAGTAGTCACGGGGACTACGAGCAGTACTTC. Amino acids: CASSHGDYEQYF.

As DNA, the CDR3 is TGTGCCAGCAGCTTACTATACGAGCAGTACTTC. Amino acids: CASSLLYEQYF. The chain links TRBV7-9 to TRBJ2-7; the D is unclear. This CDR3 is 11 amino acids long. V shed 2 bases and J shed 4 bases, with 3 bases lying between them. Germline V gene data show CDR1 as SEHNR and CDR2 as FQNEAQ (reference sequence).

The V gene is TRBV27, the J gene TRBJ2-2, with 8 bases that match TRBD2. Trimming removed 11 bases from V and 2 bases from J; junction bases left unmatched: 7. Germline CDR1 and CDR2: MNHEY and SMNVEV (reference sequence). The CDR3 has 14 amino acids. The CDR3 region is CASGLDRNTGELFF. The CDR3 coding sequence is TGTGCCTCGGGACTAGACCGAAACACCGGGGAGCTGTTTTTT.

The sample holds a few counts of this clone. The rearrangement links TRBV27 to TRBJ1-5; 7 bases align to TRBD1. The ends lost 0 bases at V and 8 bases at J; junction bases unmatched: 7. The CDR3 is made up of 15 amino acids. Germline loops: CDR1 MNHEY, CDR2 SMNVEV (reference sequence). CDR3 in DNA: TGTGCCAGCAGTTTATCGATCAGGGGGAATGAGCCCCAGCATTTT. Protein product: CASSLSIRGNEPQHF.

This chain uses TRBV29-1 with TRBJ2-1, with D possibly TRBD2 on 5 matching bases. CDR3 length: 13 amino acids. V lost 4 bases and J 6 bases, leaving 13 bases between the germline ends. Germline V gives CDR1 SQVTM, CDR2 ANQGSEA. CDR3 bases: TGCAGCGTTGCAGCTACCGGGGTCAATGAGCAGTTCTTC. Its protein product is CSVAATGVNEQFF.

This clone showed up just once. This chain uses TRBV24-1 with TRBJ2-2, with 7 bases identical to TRBD1. Germline lookup yields CDR1 KGHDR and CDR2 SFDVKD. This CDR3 is 14 amino acids long. J lost 4 bases, V lost 5 bases, and 3 bases had no gene match. Here the CDR3 reads CATSGDRATGELFF. Here the CDR3 DNA reads TGTGCCACCAGTGGAGACAGGGCCACCGGGGAGCTGTTTTTT.

V and J are TRBV27 and TRBJ2-5; TRBD1 is a possible D gene (6 bases). V lost 5 bases and J lost 5, with 12 bases in between. Germline loops: CDR1 MNHEY, CDR2 SMNVEV (reference sequence). The CDR3 covers 13 residues. In DNA, the CDR3 is TGTGCCAGCAGTGAACAGGGTGGCGAGACCCAGTACTTC. This codes for CASSEQGGETQYF.

The chain is built from TRBV2 and TRBJ2-1; 10 bases map to TRBD1. CDR3 size: 14 residues. The J segment lost 9 bases and the V segment lost 6 bases, leaving 8 bases of the junction unmatched. Germline values: CDR1 SNHLY, CDR2 FYNNEI. CDR3: CASSPDRGYGEQFF. DNA of the CDR3: TGTGCCAGCAGCCCGGACAGGGGGTACGGTGAGCAGTTCTTC.

This chain uses TRBV6-1 with TRBJ2-7; TRBD1 agrees at 7 bases. This CDR3 spans 14 amino acids. V trimming: 2 bases; J trimming: 5 bases; junction bases outside the gene matches: 6. Germline values: CDR1 MNHNS, CDR2 SASEGT. CDR3 loop: CASSELGQGDEQYF. For the CDR3, the DNA is TGTGCCAGCAGTGAACTTGGGCAGGGGGACGAGCAGTACTTC.

The rearrangement uses TRBV2 and TRBJ1-5, with 7 nucleotides matching TRBD1. CDR3 length: 17 amino acids. Looked up from germline, CDR1 is SNHLY and CDR2 is FYNNEI. J gave up 7 bases and V 3 bases, and 15 bases lay outside the gene matches. DNA for the CDR3: TGTGCCAGCAGTGATGATCGACAGGGCTTCTCGACGCAGCCCCAGCATTTT. This encodes CASSDDRQGFSTQPQHF.

The J gene is TRBJ1-6, the V gene TRBV6-5; 10 bases map to TRBD1. The V segment lost 6 bases and the J segment 12 bases; nucleotides outside the gene matches: 8. This CDR3 has 14 residues. Germline CDR1 is MNHEY and CDR2 is SVGAGI. Written as DNA, the CDR3 is TGTGCCAGCAGCTGGACAGGGGGGACTTTACCCCTCCACTTT. This encodes CASSWTGGTLPLHF.

V gene TRBV10-1 combines with J gene TRBJ2-4; 8 nucleotides align to TRBD2. Germline V gene lookup returns CDR1 WNHNN and CDR2 SYGVQD (reference sequence). V trimming: 3 bases; J trimming: 1 base; junction bases outside the gene matches: 2. The CDR3 spans 15 residues. The CDR3: CASSDVAGAKNIQYF. Here the CDR3 DNA reads TGCGCCAGCAGTGATGTAGCGGGGGCCAAAAACATTCAGTACTTC.

The V and J genes are TRBV7-8 and TRBJ2-3; D call uncertain. Germline CDR1 and CDR2: SGHVS and FQNEAQ. V was trimmed by 1 base and J by 2 bases, leaving 13 bases between them. CDR3 length: 16 amino acids. The CDR3 loop is CASSLVGAGSTDTQYF. The CDR3 DNA reads as TGTGCCAGCAGCTTAGTTGGTGCTGGCTCCACAGATACGCAGTATTTT.

The gene calls are TRBV30 and TRBJ2-2; D remains unclear. The CDR3 consists of 14 residues. V lost 3 bases to trimming and J lost 6 bases, with 14 bases between them. Germline CDR1 reads GTSNPN; CDR2 reads SVGIG (reference sequence). CDR3 residues: CAWSPSIEAGELFF. The CDR3 region has the DNA TGTGCCTGGAGCCCCAGTATAGAGGCCGGGGAGCTGTTTTTT.

V usage is TRBV9 and J usage is TRBJ1-2; D is unclear. The CDR3 covers 14 residues. Trimming cost V 1 base and J 0 bases, with 7 bases left between them. Germline CDR1 and CDR2: SGDLS and YYNGEE. In DNA, the CDR3 is TGTGCCAGCAGCGTAATTACACCTAACTATGGCTACACCTTC. Translation gives CASSVITPNYGYTF.